This T cell receptor (beta chain) comes out of a study of blood T cell repertoires in COVID-19. As for the study in general: Sites across the United States, Italy and Spain contributed samples from acute and convalescent COVID-19.

Per the authors' pipeline: Nucleated cell counts were estimated from reference gene primer amplification. Data came from immunoSEQ multiplex PCR; TCRdb stores just in-frame clones and leaves some out. D and trimming come from the DNA, and the V and J calls and clone size come from that table. The sample contains around 250,000 clones, 80% to 90% of which appear only once. Participants came from 24 US areas, aged about 18 to 89 years. Each recovered donor of Cohort 3 presented with two negative PCRs, clearance, or symptom resolution. With 5 bases removed from V and 1 base from J, the gap between germline ends came to 17 bases. Germline-derived CDR1 and CDR2 are SGHVS and FNYEAQ. This CDR3 is 16 amino acids long.

The rearrangement uses TRBV7-6 and TRBJ1-1, with D perhaps matching TRBD1 (5 bases). This TCR derives from a woman aged 45-59 years who had recovered from COVID-19. Sequencing was carried out using PBMCs or T cells enriched from blood (not recorded which). The CDR3 nucleotides are TGTGCCAGCAGCCCCACCGTCGGGGGGTCGAACACTGAAGCTTTCTTT. Its protein is CASSPTVGGSNTEAFF.